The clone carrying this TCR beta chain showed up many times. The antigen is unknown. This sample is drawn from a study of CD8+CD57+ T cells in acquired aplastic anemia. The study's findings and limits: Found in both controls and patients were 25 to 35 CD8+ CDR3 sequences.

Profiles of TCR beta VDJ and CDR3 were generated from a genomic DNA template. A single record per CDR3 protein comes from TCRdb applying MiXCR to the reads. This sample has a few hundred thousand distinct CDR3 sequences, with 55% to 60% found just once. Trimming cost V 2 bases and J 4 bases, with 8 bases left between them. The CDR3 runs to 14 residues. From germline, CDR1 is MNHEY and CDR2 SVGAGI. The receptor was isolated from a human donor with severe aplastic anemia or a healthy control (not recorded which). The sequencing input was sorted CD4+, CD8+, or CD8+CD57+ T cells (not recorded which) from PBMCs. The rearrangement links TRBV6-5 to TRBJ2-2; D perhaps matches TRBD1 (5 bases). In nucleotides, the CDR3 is TGTGCCAGCAGTTACCGGACACCCACCGGGGAGCTGTTTTTT. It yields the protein CASSYRTPTGELFF.